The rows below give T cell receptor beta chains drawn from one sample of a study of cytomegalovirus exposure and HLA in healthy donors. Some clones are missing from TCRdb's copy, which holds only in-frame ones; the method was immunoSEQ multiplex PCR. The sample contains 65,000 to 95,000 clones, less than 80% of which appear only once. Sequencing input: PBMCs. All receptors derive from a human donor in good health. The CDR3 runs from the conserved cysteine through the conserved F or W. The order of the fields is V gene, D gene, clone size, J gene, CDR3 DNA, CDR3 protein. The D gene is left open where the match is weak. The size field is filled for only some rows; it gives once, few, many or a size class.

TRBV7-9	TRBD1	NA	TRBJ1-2	TGTGCCAGCAGCTTCCCTGAGACAGGGAACTATGGCTACACCTTC	CASSFPETGNYGYTF
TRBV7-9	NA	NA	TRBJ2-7	TGTGCCAGCAGCGCGGGGGCCAGCTCCTACGAGCAGTACTTC	CASSAGASSYEQYF
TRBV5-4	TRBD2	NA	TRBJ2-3	TGTGCCAGCAGCTTGGATCTAGCGGGGGGGCCAGATACGCAGTATTTT	CASSLDLAGGPDTQYF
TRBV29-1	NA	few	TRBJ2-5	TGCAGCGTTGAACTAGGGGCCCAAGAGACCCAGTACTTC	CSVELGAQETQYF
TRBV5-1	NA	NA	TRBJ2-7	TGCGCCAGCAGCTTGGTTACAGACTCCTACGAGCAGTACTTC	CASSLVTDSYEQYF
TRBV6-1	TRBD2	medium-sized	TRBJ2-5	TGTGCCAGCAGTGTAGCCGGGACTAGCGGGGGGTCGGGAGAGACCCAGTACTTC	CASSVAGTSGGSGETQYF
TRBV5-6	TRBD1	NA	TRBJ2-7	TGTGCCAGCAGCCAGACAGGGCGGTACGAGCAGTACTTC	CASSQTGRYEQYF
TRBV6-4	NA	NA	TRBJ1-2	TGTGCCAGCAGTGACGGGGGAGGAAGCTACTATGGCTACCCCTTC	CASSDGGGSYYGYPF
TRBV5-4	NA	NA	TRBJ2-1	TGTGCCAGCAGCACCAGTGACAATGAGCAGTTCTTC	CASSTSDNEQFF
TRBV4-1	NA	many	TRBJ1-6	TGCGCCAGCAGCCAAGATCGTCAACAGGCCTATTCACCCCTCCACTTT	CASSQDRQQAYSPLHF
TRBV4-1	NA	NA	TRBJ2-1	TGCGCCAGCAGCACGACCGGGACAGCGGGTGCTGAGCAGTTCTTC	CASSTTGTAGAEQFF
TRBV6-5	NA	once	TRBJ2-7	TGTGCCAGCAGTTACTCCTCAGCCTACGAGCAGTACTTC	CASSYSSAYEQYF
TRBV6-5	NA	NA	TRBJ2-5	TGTGCCAGCAGTTATGGGGCAGGGGACCAAGAGACCCAGTACTTC	CASSYGAGDQETQYF
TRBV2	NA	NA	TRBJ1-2	TGTGCCAGCAGTGGGTCAGAATATGGCTACACCTTC	CASSGSEYGYTF
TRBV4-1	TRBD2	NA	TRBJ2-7	TGCGCCAGCAGCCAAGGACTAGCGTGGGAGCAGTACTTC	CASSQGLAWEQYF
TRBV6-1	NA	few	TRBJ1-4	TGTGCCAGCAGGCTTGGGGGGGAGGAAAAACTGTTTTTT	CASRLGGEEKLFF
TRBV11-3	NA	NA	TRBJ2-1	TGTGCCAGCAGCTTAGATAACAGGTTCCCCTACAATGAGCAGTTCTTC	CASSLDNRFPYNEQFF
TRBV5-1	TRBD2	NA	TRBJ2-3	TGCGCCAGCAGCTCGGGACTAGCGGGCGATCCGCCGCAGTATTTT	CASSSGLAGDPPQYF
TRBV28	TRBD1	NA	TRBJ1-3	TGTGCCAGCAGTTTAGGACAGGCACCGCTCTCTGGAAACACCATATATTTT	CASSLGQAPLSGNTIYF
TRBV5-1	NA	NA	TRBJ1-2	TGCGCCAGCAGCCAACCCCGGGGCTATGGCTACACCTTC	CASSQPRGYGYTF
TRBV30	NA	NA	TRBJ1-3	TGTGCCTGGAGTCCAACTGGAAACACCATATATTTT	CAWSPTGNTIYF
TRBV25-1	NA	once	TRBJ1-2	TGTGCCAGCAGTGAAGGAGGGGTAGGCTACACCTTC	CASSEGGVGYTF